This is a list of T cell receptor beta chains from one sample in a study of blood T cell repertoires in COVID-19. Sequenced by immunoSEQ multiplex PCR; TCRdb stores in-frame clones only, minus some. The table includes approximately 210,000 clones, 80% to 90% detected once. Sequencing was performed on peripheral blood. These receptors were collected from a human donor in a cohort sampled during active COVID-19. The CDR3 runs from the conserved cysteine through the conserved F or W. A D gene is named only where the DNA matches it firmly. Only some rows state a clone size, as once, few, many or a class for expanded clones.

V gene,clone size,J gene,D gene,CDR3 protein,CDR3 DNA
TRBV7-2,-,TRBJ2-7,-,CASSFDSTSYEQYF,TGTGCCAGCAGCTTCGACAGTACCTCCTACGAGCAGTACTTC
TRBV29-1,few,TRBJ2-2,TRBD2,CSVTSGGFGELFF,TGCAGCGTGACTAGCGGGGGGTTCGGGGAGCTGTTTTTT
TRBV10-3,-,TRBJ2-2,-,CAISVDSHTGELFF,TGTGCCATCAGTGTGGACAGTCACACCGGGGAGCTGTTTTTT
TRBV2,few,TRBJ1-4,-,CASSLSTGTNEKLFF,TGTGCCAGCAGTCTCTCGACGGGAACTAATGAAAAACTGTTTTTT
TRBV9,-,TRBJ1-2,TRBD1,CASTKTGGYDNYGYTF,TGTGCCAGCACCAAGACAGGGGGCTATGATAACTATGGCTACACCTTC
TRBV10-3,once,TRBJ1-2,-,CAISESRNGYTF,TGTGCCATCAGTGAATCGAGGAATGGCTACACCTTC
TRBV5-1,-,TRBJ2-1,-,CASSRPGRNNEQFF,TGCGCCAGCAGCCGTCCCGGGAGAAACAATGAGCAGTTCTTC
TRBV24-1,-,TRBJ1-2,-,CATSSVSAGGGYTF,TGTGCCACCAGTTCTGTATCGGCCGGAGGCGGCTACACCTTC
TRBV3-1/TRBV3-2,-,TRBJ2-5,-,CASSQNRYQETQYF,TGTGCCAGCAGCCAAAACAGATACCAAGAGACCCAGTACTTC
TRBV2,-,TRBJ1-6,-,CASSVSPSNSPLHF,TGTGCCAGCAGTGTTTCCCCGAGTAATTCACCCCTCCACTTT